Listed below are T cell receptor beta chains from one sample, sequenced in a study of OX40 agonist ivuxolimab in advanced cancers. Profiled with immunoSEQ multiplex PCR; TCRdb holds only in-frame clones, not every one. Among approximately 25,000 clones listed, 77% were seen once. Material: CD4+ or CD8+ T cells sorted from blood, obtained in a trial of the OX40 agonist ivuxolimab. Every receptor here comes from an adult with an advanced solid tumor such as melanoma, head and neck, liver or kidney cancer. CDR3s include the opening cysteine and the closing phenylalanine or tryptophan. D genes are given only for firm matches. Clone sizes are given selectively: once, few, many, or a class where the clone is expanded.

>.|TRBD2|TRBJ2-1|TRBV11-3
TGTGCCAGCAGCTCCACTAGCGGGGCAGGTGAGCAGTTCTTC
CASSSTSGAGEQFF
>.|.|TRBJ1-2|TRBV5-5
TGTGCCAGCAGCTTGGCGGGACCTCCCTGGGGGGGCTACACCTTC
CASSLAGPPWGGYTF
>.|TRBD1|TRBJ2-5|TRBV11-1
TGTGCCAGCAGCGCCGGGACAGCAACGGTATCCCAGTACTTC
CASSAGTATVSQYF
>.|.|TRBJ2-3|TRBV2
TGTGCCAGCAGTGACTTCCCGCAAGATACGCAGTATTTT
CASSDFPQDTQYF
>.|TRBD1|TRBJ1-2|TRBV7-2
TGTGCCAGCAGCCGTCTGAGACAGGGCTCCTATGGCTACACCTTC
CASSRLRQGSYGYTF
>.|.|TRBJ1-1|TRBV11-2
TGTGCCAGCAGCTTAGGTTGGGTGGACACTGAAGCTTTCTTT
CASSLGWVDTEAFF
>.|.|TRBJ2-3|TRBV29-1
TGCAGCGTCGAAATCTACACAGATACGCAGTATTTT
CSVEIYTDTQYF
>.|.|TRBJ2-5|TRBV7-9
TGTGCCAGCAGCTCGGGACGGATACAAGAGACCCAGTACTTC
CASSSGRIQETQYF
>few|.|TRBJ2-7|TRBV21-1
TGTGCCAGCAGCAAAGAGGAGGGCCTGCCGACATACGAGCAGTACTTC
CASSKEEGLPTYEQYF
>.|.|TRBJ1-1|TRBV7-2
TGTGCCAGCGGTCAAGCGGCAGGCAAAGCGCTCGGGAAAAGCGCTGAAGCTTTCTTT
CASGQAAGKALGKSAEAFF
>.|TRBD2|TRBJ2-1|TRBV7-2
TGTGCCAGCAGCCCGCACGGACTAGCGGCCTACAATGAGCAGTTCTTC
CASSPHGLAAYNEQFF
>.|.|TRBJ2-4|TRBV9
TGTGCCAGCAGCGACACGTCAAACATTCAGTACTTC
CASSDTSNIQYF
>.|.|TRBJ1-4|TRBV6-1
TGTGCCAGCGGGCCGGGGTTTGAAAAACTGTTTTTT
CASGPGFEKLFF
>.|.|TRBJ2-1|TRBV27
TGTGCCAGCACCATCCAGGGGGGCAATGAGCAGTTCTTC
CASTIQGGNEQFF
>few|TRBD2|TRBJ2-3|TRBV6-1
TGTGCCAGCAGTGCAGAGCGGGGGGGCACAGATACGCAGTATTTT
CASSAERGGTDTQYF
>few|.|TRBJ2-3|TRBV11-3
TGTGCCAGCAGTGGGGGGTTCGATACGCAGTATTTT
CASSGGFDTQYF
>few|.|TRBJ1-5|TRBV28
TGTGCCAGCAGCCCGAGAGTCCCCAATCAGCCCCAGCATTTT
CASSPRVPNQPQHF
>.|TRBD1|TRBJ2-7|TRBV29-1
TGCAGCGTTGAAGGAATGGGACAGGGGGCTAACTACGAGCAGTACTTC
CSVEGMGQGANYEQYF